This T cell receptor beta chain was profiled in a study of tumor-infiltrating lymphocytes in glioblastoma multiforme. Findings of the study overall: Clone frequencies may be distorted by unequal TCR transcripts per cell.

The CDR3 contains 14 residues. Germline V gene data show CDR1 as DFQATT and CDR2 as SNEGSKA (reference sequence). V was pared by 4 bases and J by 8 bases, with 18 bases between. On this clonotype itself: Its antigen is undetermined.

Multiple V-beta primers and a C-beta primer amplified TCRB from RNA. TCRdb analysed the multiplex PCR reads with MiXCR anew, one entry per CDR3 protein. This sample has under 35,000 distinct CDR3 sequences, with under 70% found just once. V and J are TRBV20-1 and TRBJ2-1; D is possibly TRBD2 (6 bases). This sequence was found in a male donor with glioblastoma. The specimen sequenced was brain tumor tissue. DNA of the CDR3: TGCAGTGCTAAGTTACTAGTGGGAGGACATGAGCAGTTCTTC. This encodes CSAKLLVGGHEQFF.